Detailed here is one TCR beta chain. The sample is drawn from a study of Ad26.COV2.S vaccination and SARS-CoV-2 variants. This CDR3 has 14 amino acids. Germline V gene lookup returns CDR1 SEHNR and CDR2 FQNEAQ (reference sequence). The junction had 6 bases not matched to a gene; V was cut back by 6 bases and J by 4 bases. The method was immunoSEQ multiplex PCR; TCRdb's version includes in-frame clones alone and lacks a portion of them. The repertoire holds a few hundred thousand clones, with 89% as singletons. Treatment indicated: 15 to 20 received Ad26.COV2.S at low or high dose, single or two shots; about 5 received placebo; per-sample allocation not given. The study sampled participants on day 63 after the first vaccine or placebo injection.

The sequence was collected from a person aged 18 to 59 who received the Ad26.COV2.S COVID-19 vaccine or a placebo. This sequence joins TRBV7-9 and TRBJ2-5; 9 bases map to TRBD1. The sequenced sample was peripheral blood, obtained in a trial of Ad26.COV2.S vaccine versus placebo. CDR3 loop: CASSGGQGGETQYF. For the CDR3, the DNA is TGTGCCAGCAGTGGGGGACAGGGAGGAGAGACCCAGTACTTC.